These T cell receptor beta chains were read from a single sample in a study of shared clonotypes between healthy human individuals. Profiled with immunoSEQ multiplex PCR; TCRdb holds only in-frame clones, not every one. Of around 2.3 million clones in the sample, roughly 95% were seen once. The specimen was naive CD4+ T cells sorted from blood. All receptors come from a man younger than 35 in good health. CDR3s include the opening cysteine and the closing phenylalanine or tryptophan. The D gene is left open where the match is weak. Expanded clones are given a class, and other clones once, few, many or no size at all.

CASSETGGEQYF | TGTGCCAGCAGTGAAACCGGGGGCGAGCAGTACTTC | TRBV6-1 | . | TRBJ2-7 | .
CASTPAAGGGDGYGYTF | TGTGCCAGCACCCCGGCGGCAGGGGGAGGCGATGGCTATGGCTACACCTTC | TRBV5-5 | TRBD1 | TRBJ1-2 | once
CASSRTSGSRSDTQYF | TGTGCCAGTAGCAGGACTAGCGGGAGTCGTTCAGATACGCAGTATTTT | TRBV19 | TRBD2 | TRBJ2-3 | .
CAWSSGGTDTQYF | TGTGCCTGGAGTTCTGGGGGGACAGATACGCAGTATTTT | TRBV30 | . | TRBJ2-3 | .
CASSVDPKPLYGYTF | TGTGCCAGCAGCGTAGATCCAAAGCCCCTATATGGCTACACCTTC | TRBV9 | . | TRBJ1-2 | .
CASSKEGIGYGYTF | TGTGCCAGCAGTAAAGAGGGAATTGGGTATGGCTACACCTTC | TRBV28 | . | TRBJ1-2 | .
CASSPYREGKVREQYF | TGTGCCAGCTCACCCTACCGGGAGGGTAAGGTTCGCGAGCAGTACTTC | TRBV18 | TRBD2 | TRBJ2-7 | .
CASSPQGNTYEQYF | TGTGCCAGCAGCCCCCAGGGAAATACTTACGAGCAGTACTTC | TRBV7-9 | . | TRBJ2-7 | .
CASSFRERGTEAFF | TGTGCCAGCAGCTTCCGGGAAAGGGGCACTGAAGCTTTCTTT | TRBV11-2 | . | TRBJ1-1 | .
CASSLGVLAGASEQYF | TGTGCCAGCAGCTTAGGGGTACTAGCGGGTGCGTCAGAGCAGTACTTC | TRBV7-9 | TRBD2 | TRBJ2-7 | .
CAWSLVAGQALNTEAFF | TGTGCCTGGAGCCTGGTTGCTGGACAGGCCCTGAACACTGAAGCTTTCTTT | TRBV30 | TRBD1 | TRBJ1-1 | .
CAWSVDGYRRNEQFF | TGTGCCTGGAGTGTAGATGGTTACCGTCGCAATGAGCAGTTCTTC | TRBV30 | . | TRBJ2-1 | .
CASSLGDRGYNEQFF | TGCGCCAGCAGCTTGGGGGACAGAGGATACAATGAGCAGTTCTTC | TRBV5-1 | TRBD1 | TRBJ2-1 | .
CASSPTGSYGYTF | TGTGCCAGCAGTCCCACGGGCAGCTATGGCTACACCTTC | TRBV28 | . | TRBJ1-2 | .
CAWTSGGLADTQYF | TGTGCCTGGACTAGCGGGGGGTTGGCAGATACGCAGTATTTT | TRBV30 | TRBD2 | TRBJ2-3 | .
CASSLLPSGSYEQYF | TGTGCCAGCAGTTTATTACCCTCGGGCTCCTACGAGCAGTACTTC | TRBV28 | . | TRBJ2-7 | .
CASSRSGTTYGYTF | TGTGCCAGCAGCCGTTCGGGGACCACCTATGGCTACACCTTC | TRBV6-5 | . | TRBJ1-2 | .
CASSLRLAKNEQFF | TGTGCCAGCAGCTTAAGACTAGCTAAGAATGAGCAGTTCTTC | TRBV7-2 | TRBD2 | TRBJ2-1 | once
CATSRYGMGQVISQPQHF | TGTGCCACCAGCAGATATGGCATGGGGCAGGTTATAAGTCAGCCCCAGCATTTT | TRBV15 | . | TRBJ1-5 | .
CAWSRQGAVNTGELFF | TGTGCCTGGAGCCGACAGGGGGCGGTTAACACCGGGGAGCTGTTTTTT | TRBV30 | TRBD1 | TRBJ2-2 | .
CASAVGTYPKMNTEAFF | TGCGCCAGCGCGGTCGGGACGTACCCCAAGATGAACACTGAAGCTTTCTTT | TRBV5-1 | . | TRBJ1-1 | .
CASSLTGVHTEAFF | TGTGCCAGTAGTTTAACAGGGGTGCACACTGAAGCTTTCTTT | TRBV19 | TRBD1 | TRBJ1-1 | .
CAIPEGSHTTYEQYF | TGCGCCATCCCGGAGGGGTCTCACACCACCTACGAGCAGTACTTC | TRBV10-1 | . | TRBJ2-7 | once
CASSFKGAFSYEQYF | TGTGCCAGCAGTTTCAAAGGGGCCTTCAGCTACGAGCAGTACTTC | TRBV27 | . | TRBJ2-7 | .
CSVGAYEQYF | TGCAGTGTCGGTGCCTACGAGCAGTACTTC | TRBV20-1 | . | TRBJ2-7 | .
CASSLDRVGYGYTF | TGTGCCAGCAGCTTAGACAGGGTCGGCTATGGCTACACCTTC | TRBV7-9 | . | TRBJ1-2 | few
CAISGDGELFF | TGTGCCATCAGCGGAGACGGGGAGCTGTTTTTT | TRBV10-3 | . | TRBJ2-2 | .
CTSSQDFGLKETQYF | TGCACCAGCAGCCAAGATTTTGGACTCAAAGAGACCCAGTACTTC | TRBV1 | . | TRBJ2-5 | once
CSVLGSEAYEQYF | TGCAGCGTCCTAGGATCAGAAGCCTACGAGCAGTACTTC | TRBV29-1 | . | TRBJ2-7 | .
CASSWGTGSNQPQHF | TGCGCCAGCAGCTGGGGGACAGGGAGCAATCAGCCCCAGCATTTT | TRBV5-1 | TRBD1 | TRBJ1-5 | .
CASSLEILTTRVIGYEQYF | TGTGCCAGCAGCTTAGAAATACTGACGACCCGCGTCATAGGGTACGAGCAGTACTTC | TRBV11-3 | . | TRBJ2-7 | .
CASSFSKSTSGVGETQYF | TGTGCCAGCAGCTTCAGTAAAAGCACTAGCGGGGTAGGAGAGACCCAGTACTTC | TRBV7-9 | TRBD2 | TRBJ2-5 | once
CSVEDPRKEAAEQYF | TGCAGCGTTGAAGATCCGAGGAAGGAAGCCGCCGAGCAGTACTTC | TRBV29-1 | . | TRBJ2-7 | .
CASSLSGGYGYTF | TGTGCCAGCAGCTTGTCAGGGGGCTATGGCTACACCTTC | TRBV5-4 | TRBD1 | TRBJ1-2 | .
CASSSETSGRRETQYF | TGTGCCAGCAGCTCCGAAACTAGCGGGAGGAGGGAGACCCAGTACTTC | TRBV13 | TRBD2 | TRBJ2-5 | .
CAWSVGLANNEQFF | TGTGCCTGGAGTGTGGGACTAGCAAACAATGAGCAGTTCTTC | TRBV30 | TRBD2 | TRBJ2-1 | .
CASSPGTQNSYNEQFF | TGCGCCAGCAGCCCAGGGACCCAGAACTCCTACAATGAGCAGTTCTTC | TRBV5-1 | . | TRBJ2-1 | .
CASRAGGYTGELFF | TGTGCCAGCAGAGCAGGGGGCTACACCGGGGAGCTGTTTTTT | TRBV6-5 | TRBD1 | TRBJ2-2 | .
CAWGGQGAYEQYF | TGTGCCTGGGGAGGACAGGGGGCCTACGAGCAGTACTTC | TRBV30 | TRBD1 | TRBJ2-7 | .
CASSFLLQETQYF | TGTGCCAGCAGCTTTTTGTTACAAGAGACCCAGTACTTC | TRBV5-4 | . | TRBJ2-5 | .